The present T cell receptor beta chain was sequenced within a study of blood T cell repertoires in COVID-19 (dated by TCRdb to 2018 to 2021). Study-wide context: Samples covering the acute and convalescent phases of COVID-19 were provided by collaborators in the United States, Italy and Spain. The material from the prospective study consisted of cDNA or gDNA derived from T cells, B-cell-depleted T cells, or PBMCs. Subjects who had been exposed to COVID-19, were actively infected with it, or had recovered from it provided the deeply sampled blood TCRbeta repertoires that made up the dataset. A freely available public database, intended as a resource for researchers studying the immune response to SARS-CoV-2, is where the repertoires were released. The samples were drawn from two sources: the first 160 participants of the ongoing ImmuneRACE study, and over 950 subjects contributed by 6 global collaborators. The sample metadata nearly always contained a de-identified subject ID, COVID-19 status, age in years and sex. Where available, HLA class I and class II types were taken from metadata supplied by the sample provider and were not determined by assay-based typing.

This clone was detected many times. What this receptor recognizes is not known. Per-base qualities were not stored, and no clone one base away is much larger. Relative to germline, V is 0 bases shorter and J is 1 base shorter, with 13 bases between their ends. Via the germline V gene, CDR1 is SGHVS and CDR2 FNYEAQ. The cysteine opens and the phenylalanine closes a CDR3 of 17 amino acids. Only CDR3 DNA remains: 51 bases, in frame from the first base. Collaborating institutions collected whole blood in K2EDTA tubes following their own protocols. For TCRbeta analysis, collaborator samples were shipped as frozen whole blood, as isolated PBMCs, or as DNA extracted from either sample type. The immunoSEQ Assay, a bias-controlled multiplex PCR, was used to amplify TCRbeta CDR3 regions from genomic DNA. Concerning the study's data processing: The number of nucleated cells in each sample was estimated by amplification of reference gene primers within the assay. To quantify the absolute abundance of each unique TCRbeta CDR3 rearrangement, sequence reads were collapsed and filtered. For each sample, productive Simpson clonality was calculated as the square root of Simpson's diversity index across productive rearrangements. As stored in TCRdb, this immuneACCESS dataset retains in-frame rearrangements with V and J assigned. A fraction of the clones does not appear; measured against another copy, unresolved V genes explain less than half of the discrepancy, and the remainder lacks a known reason. Clonal size and the V and J genes are those of that table, whereas D and trimming came from the DNA. The sample table holds under 450,000 clones, of which roughly 80% were seen once. The ten largest clones add up to under 1.2% of the sample.

Results the study describes overall, beyond this receptor: The quantity of clinical and demographic metadata differed by source and by participant and was supplied without curation.

Sequences were obtained from peripheral blood. The chain employs TRBV7-6 and TRBJ1-3, and possibly TRBD1, on 5 matching bases. The clonotype originates from a human donor with acute or convalescent COVID-19. The donor label of this sample is uncertain. CDR3 reads: CASSLARGGESGNTIYF. At the DNA level, the sequence is TGTGCCAGCAGCTTAGCGAGGGGAGGGGAGTCTGGAAACACCATATATTTT.